This T cell receptor (beta chain) was obtained from a study of T cells after yellow fever vaccination. At the level of the study: Fractions low in cell number were prepared with SMART-Seq v4 Ultra Low Input.

The CDR3 extends over 13 amino acids. Trimming left V 9 bases short and J 11 bases short, with 21 bases between. Whole-study results and caveats: Clones from primary vaccination mostly reappeared after the booster (around 96% CD4, approximately 86% CD8).

TCRdb re-derived calls from the 5' RACE reads in MiXCR, one entry per CDR3 protein. The sample has some 320,000 distinct CDR3 sequences; 4.1% are singletons. This clonotype was found a few times. Its specificity is not known. The receptor's source is a young man who received the YFV17D yellow fever vaccine. The V gene is TRBV12-3 or TRBV12-4, the J gene TRBJ2-3, with D possibly TRBD2 on 5 matching bases. The sequencing used PBMCs, collected 5 days after the yellow fever booster vaccination. Here the CDR3 DNA reads TGTGCCAGGAGGGCAGCGGCCTTCCCTCGGCAGTATTTT. Translated, it gives CARRAAAFPRQYF.